This passage covers 15 T cell receptor beta chains from one sample sequenced in a study of blood T cells in healthy people across ages. The second PCR ran roughly 6 to 11 cycles with a sample-barcoded 5' primer and J-beta primers. A single record per CDR3 protein comes from TCRdb applying MiXCR to the 5' RACE reads. The sample carries about 670,000 distinct CDR3 sequences, 35% to 50% recorded once. The sequenced sample consisted of blood. The receptors stem from a man at least 80 years old in good health.

This chain joins TRBV29-1 and TRBJ2-5; TRBD1 agrees at 7 bases. The J call is doubtful: the DNA matches TRBJ2-1 better. Germline loops: CDR1 SQVTM, CDR2 ANQGSEA. The CDR3 covers 14 residues. As DNA, the CDR3 is TGCAGCGTTACCTACAGGGGCCTCCAAGAGACCCAGTTCTTC. Protein product: CSVTYRGLQETQFF.

This clonotype was recorded at least ten times. The chain combines TRBV6-1 with TRBJ2-7, with TRBD2 matching 13 bases. From germline, CDR1 is MNHNS and CDR2 SASEGT. The CDR3 is 16 amino acids. The junction had 6 bases not matched to a gene; V was cut back by 3 bases and J by 4 bases. The CDR3 nucleotides read TGTGCCAGCAGTGACTTGACTAGCGGGAGGTTTTACGAGCAGTACTTC. Protein product: CASSDLTSGRFYEQYF.

V gene TRBV27 combines with J gene TRBJ2-3; 12 bases line up with TRBD2. CDR3 size: 17 residues. The germline CDR1 and CDR2 sequences are MNHEY and SMNVEV (reference sequence). V dropped 2 bases and J dropped 4; count of bases not matched to a gene: 7. The CDR3 DNA reads TGTGCCAGCAGTTTACTGATGACTAGCGGGGGCTCAGATACGCAGTATTTT. It encodes CASSLLMTSGGSDTQYF.

V gene TRBV6-6 combines with J gene TRBJ2-2; 10 bases line up with TRBD2. J gave up 4 bases and V 2 bases, and 4 bases lay outside the gene matches. CDR1 and CDR2 (germline): MNHNY, SVGAGI (reference sequence). CDR3 length: 16 amino acids. CDR3 nucleotides: TGTGCCAGCAGTTACCTAGCGGGAGAAGCCACCGGGGAGCTGTTTTTT. It codes for CASSYLAGEATGELFF.

The genes are TRBV6-6 and TRBJ2-6; D not resolved. In germline, CDR1 is MNHNY, CDR2 SVGAGI (reference sequence). V was clipped by 7 bases and J by 0 bases, with 7 bases between them. This CDR3 is built from 14 residues. CDR3 sequence (DNA): TGTGCCAGCATAGGGAACTCTGGGGCCAACGTCCTGACTTTC. Translating it yields CASIGNSGANVLTF.

The chain recombines TRBV20-1 with TRBJ2-3; a possible D gene is TRBD2 (5 bases). Germline-derived CDR1 and CDR2 are DFQATT and SNEGSKA (reference sequence). The CDR3 is made up of 14 amino acids. V was clipped by 7 bases and J by 0 bases, with 14 bases between them. CDR3 sequence reads: CSVGEGSSTDTQYF. The CDR3, as DNA: TGCAGTGTTGGAGAGGGTTCTAGCACAGATACGCAGTATTTT.

The chain uses TRBV6-6 and TRBJ2-1, with 10 bases fitting TRBD2. V gave up 6 bases and J gave up 4 bases; unmatched junction bases: 6. The CDR3 consists of 15 residues. Germline CDR1 reads MNHNY; CDR2 reads SVGAGI (reference sequence). The CDR3 region has the DNA TGTGCCAGCAGCCTTGAACTAGCGGGGTACAATGAGCAGTTCTTC. It yields the protein CASSLELAGYNEQFF.

This clonotype showed up just a few times. An end of the junction does not agree with germline; a read error may underlie this. The rearrangement joins TRBV25-1 to TRBJ2-1; 10 bases fit TRBD1. CDR1 is MGHDK, CDR2 SYGVNS, per germline. The CDR3 sequence is 16 residues long. CDR3 nucleotide sequence: TGTGCCAGCAGGGAATCCGGGACAGGGGCACTTAATGAGCAGTTCTTC. As protein: CASRESGTGALNEQFF.

The chain employs TRBV4-3 and TRBJ2-7, with D perhaps matching TRBD1 or TRBD2 (5 bases each). This CDR3 contains 15 residues. V lost 1 base, J lost 2 bases, and 12 bases lay in between. Germline V lookup: CDR1 LGHNA, CDR2 YSLEER. The CDR3, as DNA: TGCGCCAGCAGCCAAGCAGGGAGTAGGACCTACGAGCAGTACTTC. The encoded protein is CASSQAGSRTYEQYF.

The rearrangement uses TRBV7-6 and TRBJ2-5, with a possible D match to TRBD2 (6 bases). The CDR3 runs to 16 residues. Between the trimmed V and J ends, which lost 5 bases and 3 bases, there was a span of 19 bases. CDR1 and CDR2 from the germline V gene are SGHVS and FNYEAQ. CDR3 nucleotide sequence: TGTGCCAGCAGCCCAGCCGGGAGCAGTGGCGAAGAGACCCAGTACTTC. Translation gives CASSPAGSSGEETQYF. Using reference TRBV7-6 and TRBJ2-5 for the parts outside the CDR3, the full variable domain is GAGVSQSPRYKVTKRGQDVALRCDPISGHVSLYWYRQALGQGPEFLTYFNYEAQQDKSGLPNDRFSAERPEGSISTLTIQRTEQRDSAMYRCASSPAGSSGEETQYFGPGTRLLVL.

V and J are TRBV5-1 and TRBJ2-5; D perhaps matches TRBD1 (6 bases). The CDR3 sequence is 12 residues long. The germline V and J ends were trimmed by 6 bases and 11 bases, with 17 bases remaining between them. CDR1 SGHRS and CDR2 YFSETQ come from the germline V gene. In DNA, the CDR3 is TGCGCCAGCACAGGAACAGGGTTTGGGCAGTACTTC. Amino acid sequence: CASTGTGFGQYF.

On this clonotype: The conserved closing phenylalanine or tryptophan is absent in this CDR3, likely reflecting a read error. The chain is built from TRBV20-1 and TRBJ2-7, with D possibly being TRBD1 (5 bases). This CDR3 has 15 amino acids. V lost 0 bases to trimming and J lost 0 bases, with 12 bases between them. The germline CDR1 and CDR2 sequences are DFQATT and SNEGSKA (reference sequence). DNA for the CDR3: TGCAGTGCTAGAGAAGTCAGGGCGAGCTCCTACGAGCAGTACTAC. Protein product: CSAREVRASSYEQYY.

V and J are TRBV7-2 and TRBJ2-3; 7 nucleotides line up with TRBD1. The J segment lost 0 bases and the V segment lost 5 bases, leaving 8 bases of the junction unmatched. This CDR3 comprises 16 residues. Per germline, CDR1 SGHTA and CDR2 FQGNSA. The DNA of the CDR3 is TGTGCCAGCAGCCCCCCGGGACAGAGAAGCACAGATACGCAGTATTTT. Translating gives CASSPPGQRSTDTQYF.

This clonotype was counted once. This chain connects TRBV4-3 to TRBJ2-4; TRBD1 matches at 9 bases. The DNA matches TRBJ2-7 better at its end, which makes the J call doubtful. The CDR3 consists of 15 residues. Germline CDR1 and CDR2: LGHNA and YSLEER. The CDR3 is CASSLRTGVLYEQYF. Written as DNA, the CDR3 is TGCGCCAGCAGCCTGCGGACAGGGGTCTTATACGAGCAGTACTTC.

The V and J genes are TRBV12-3 or TRBV12-4 and TRBJ2-5; D is uncertain. The CDR3 is made up of 13 amino acids. Trimming stripped 5 bases from V and 1 base from J, with 8 bases between. The CDR3, as DNA: TGTGCCAGCAGTCCCCTCTCCCAAGAGACCCAGTACTTC. It codes for CASSPLSQETQYF.